This TCR beta chain was recovered during a study of beta chain features in type 1 diabetes listed by TCRdb under 2018. Regarding the study in general: Mean age, gender distribution, total cell number and subset yield did not differ between patients and healthy donors. Across all samples, some 110,000,000 sorted cells were examined, and cell number per subset correlated strongly with RNA yield. The study compared the TCRB repertoires of sorted circulating CD4+ T cell subsets in recently diagnosed type 1 diabetes patients with those in matched healthy donors. Naive and central memory subsets were obtained from all 30 or so donors, but regulatory and stem cell-like memory subsets were isolated from only 8 patients and 8 healthy donors.

A single peripheral blood draw of around 120 mL on average was collected from each donor into heparinised tubes. Using a panel that included CD45RO, CCR7, CD25, CD127, CD95 and CD27, naive, central memory, regulatory and stem cell-like memory CD4+ T cells were sorted on a BD FACSAria II. All sorted populations exceeded 95% purity. PBMCs were isolated right away by Lymphoprep density gradient centrifugation and were stained directly, without culture. To minimize batch effects, samples were stained and sorted in pairs, one healthy donor with one patient per experiment. The paper's findings and limits, for the study overall: At VDJ recombination sites, type 1 diabetes patients had fewer insertions and more deleted nucleotides, which implies abnormalities in thymic rearrangement. Naive, central memory and regulatory TCRB repertoires appeared to be more alike among patients than among healthy donors. Type 1 diabetes patients showed a moderate but significant shortening of TCRB CDR3 length in all four CD4+ subsets. Because cDNA rather than genomic DNA was sequenced, highly expressing activated cells could have been over-represented, although no difference in activation and CD3 levels was found between groups. PCR may preferentially amplify shorter templates, but because patient and control samples were amplified and corrected together, any resulting skew would affect both groups equally. Because the HLA sub-analyses included only small numbers of individuals, any influence of HLA type on TCRB rearrangement was left unresolved.

To note about this clone: The specificity of this receptor is unknown. The input lacks base qualities; no much larger clone sits a single base away. Other DNA sequences within the sample encode an identical CDR3.

V gives up 1 base and J gives up 2 bases, and the segment between their germline ends measures 6 bases. According to the germline V gene (reference sequence), CDR1 reads LNHNV and CDR2 reads YYDKDF. Spanning cysteine to phenylalanine, the CDR3 consists of 14 amino acids. The DNA shown is the 42-base CDR3, in frame from base 1. The High Capacity cDNA Reverse Transcription Kit was used to reverse transcribe all of the isolated RNA, meaning that expressed TCRB transcripts were what got sequenced. Naive, central memory and regulatory T cell samples underwent deep immunoSEQ sequencing, averaging roughly 3.4 million total reads per sample. Sorted cells were lysed in RLT buffer and RNA was extracted with DNase-treated RNeasy Micro or Mini kits, depending on cell number. Each cell subset was processed separately to prevent cross-contamination, with patient and healthy donor samples processed together. TCRB sequences were amplified from cDNA with the immunoSEQ multiplex PCR, producing 87-bp fragments spanning the CDR3 region. Amplicons were sequenced on the Illumina HiSeq platform. On the authors' methods: Synthetic template baselines were used to correct PCR bias computationally, reads within Hamming distance 2 were collapsed, and singletons that could not be merged were discarded. Reads were aligned to IMGT to assign V, D and J genes, CDR3 length, and insertions or deletions at six rearrangement sites. Clonotype counts were normalized to sorted cell number within each subset before computing true diversity and Gini coefficients with the tcR R package. Repertoire sharing was quantified using the overlap coefficient calculated on TCRB nucleotide sequences. Drawn from immuneACCESS, this table holds only the in-frame rearrangements with V and J called that TCRdb kept. Clones are partly lost; checked studies trace under half to an unresolved V gene and leave the rest unexplained. Clonal size and the V and J genes are those of that table, whereas D and trimming came from the DNA. Recorded for this sample are about 130,000 clones; about 8.7% of them occurred a single time. In total, the top ten clones hold around 0.68% of the sample.

The sequence joins TRBV15 to TRBJ1-3, with TRBD1 tentatively as D gene (5 bases match). The sample consisted of central memory CD4+ T cells from blood. The source of this sequence is a man aged 18 to 35 in good health. The CDR3 amino acid sequence is: CATSRGGAGNTIYF. The DNA reads as follows: TGTGCCACCAGCAGAGGGGGGGCTGGAAACACCATATATTTT.